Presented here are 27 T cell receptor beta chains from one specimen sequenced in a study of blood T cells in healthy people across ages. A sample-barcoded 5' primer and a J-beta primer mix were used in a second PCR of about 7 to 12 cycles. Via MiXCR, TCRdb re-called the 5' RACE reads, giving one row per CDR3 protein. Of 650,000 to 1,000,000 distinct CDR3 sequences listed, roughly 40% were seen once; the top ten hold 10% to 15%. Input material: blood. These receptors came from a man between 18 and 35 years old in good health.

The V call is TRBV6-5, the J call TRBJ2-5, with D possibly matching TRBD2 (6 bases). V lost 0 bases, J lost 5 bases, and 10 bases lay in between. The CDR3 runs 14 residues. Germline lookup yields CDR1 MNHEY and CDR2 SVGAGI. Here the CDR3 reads CASSYSAGLETQYF. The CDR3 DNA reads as TGTGCCAGCAGTTACTCCGCGGGGTTGGAGACCCAGTACTTC.

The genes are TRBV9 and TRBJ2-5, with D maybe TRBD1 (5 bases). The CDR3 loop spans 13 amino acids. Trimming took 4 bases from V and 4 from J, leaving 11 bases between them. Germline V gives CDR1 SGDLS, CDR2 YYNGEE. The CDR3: CASSTGQTETQYF. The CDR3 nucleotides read TGTGCCAGCAGCACCGGACAAACAGAGACCCAGTACTTC.

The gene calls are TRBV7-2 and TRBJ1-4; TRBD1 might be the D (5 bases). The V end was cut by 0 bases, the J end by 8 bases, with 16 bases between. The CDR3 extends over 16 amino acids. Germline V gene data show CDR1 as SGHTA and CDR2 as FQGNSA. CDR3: CASSLASRTSQEKLFF. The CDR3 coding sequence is TGTGCCAGCAGCTTAGCCTCACGGACAAGCCAAGAAAAACTGTTTTTT.

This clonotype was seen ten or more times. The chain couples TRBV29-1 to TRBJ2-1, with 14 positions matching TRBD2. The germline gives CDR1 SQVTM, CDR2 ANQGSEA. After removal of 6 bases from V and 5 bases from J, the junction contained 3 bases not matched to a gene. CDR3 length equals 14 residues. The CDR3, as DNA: TGCAGCGTCGGGACTAGCGGGGGTGACAATGAGCAGTTCTTC. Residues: CSVGTSGGDNEQFF.

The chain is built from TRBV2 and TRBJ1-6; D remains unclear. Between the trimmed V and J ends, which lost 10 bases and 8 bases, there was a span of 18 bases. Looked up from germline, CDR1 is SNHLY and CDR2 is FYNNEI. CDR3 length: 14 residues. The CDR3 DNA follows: TGTGCCACTGGACGGTCCTTACCTGATTCACCCCTCCACTTT. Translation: CATGRSLPDSPLHF.

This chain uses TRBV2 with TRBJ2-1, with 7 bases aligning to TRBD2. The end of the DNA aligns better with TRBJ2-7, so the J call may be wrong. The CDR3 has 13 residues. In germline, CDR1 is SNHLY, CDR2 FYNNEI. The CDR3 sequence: CASRGTIYNEQYF. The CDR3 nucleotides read TGTGCCAGCAGGGGGACTATCTACAATGAGCAGTACTTC.

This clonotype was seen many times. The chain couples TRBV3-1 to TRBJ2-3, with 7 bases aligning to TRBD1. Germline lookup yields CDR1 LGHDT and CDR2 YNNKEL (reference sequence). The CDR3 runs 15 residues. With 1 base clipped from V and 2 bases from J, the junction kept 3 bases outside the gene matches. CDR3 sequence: CASSQGQGDTDTQYF. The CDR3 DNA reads TGTGCCAGCAGCCAAGGGCAGGGGGACACAGATACGCAGTATTTT.

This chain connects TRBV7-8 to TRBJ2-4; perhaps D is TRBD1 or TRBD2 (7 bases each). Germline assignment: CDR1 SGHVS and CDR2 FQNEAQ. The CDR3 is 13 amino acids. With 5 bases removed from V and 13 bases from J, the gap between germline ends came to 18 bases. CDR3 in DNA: TGTGCCAGCAGCCCAGCAGGGGGGGATGAGCAGTACTTC. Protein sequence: CASSPAGGDEQYF.

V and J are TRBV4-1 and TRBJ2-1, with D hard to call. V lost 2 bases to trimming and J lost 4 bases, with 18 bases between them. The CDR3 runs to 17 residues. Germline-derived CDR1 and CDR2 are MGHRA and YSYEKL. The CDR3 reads CASSQTILVGAYNEQFF. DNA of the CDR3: TGCGCCAGCAGCCAAACGATCCTAGTGGGCGCTTACAATGAGCAGTTCTTC.

The chain's CDR3 is CSARDLFRNEQFF. The CDR3 DNA sequence: TGCAGTGCTAGAGATCTTTTTAGGAATGAGCAGTTCTTC. The V and J genes are TRBV20-1 and TRBJ2-1; the D is unclear. CDR3 size: 13 residues. Germline V CDR1 and CDR2: DFQATT, SNEGSKA (reference sequence). V shed 0 bases and J shed 7 bases, with 10 bases lying between them.

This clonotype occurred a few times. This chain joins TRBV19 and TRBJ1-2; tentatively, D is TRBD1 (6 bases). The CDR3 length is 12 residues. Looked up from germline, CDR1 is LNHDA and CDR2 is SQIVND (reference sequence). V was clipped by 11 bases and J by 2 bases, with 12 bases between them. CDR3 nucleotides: TGTGCCGGGTACAGGGCAAACTATGGCTACACCTTC. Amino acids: CAGYRANYGYTF.

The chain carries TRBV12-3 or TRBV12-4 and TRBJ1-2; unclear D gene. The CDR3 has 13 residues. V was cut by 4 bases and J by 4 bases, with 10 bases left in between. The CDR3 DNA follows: TGTGCCAGCAGTTGGCGGGTTACCTATGGCTACACCTTC. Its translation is CASSWRVTYGYTF.

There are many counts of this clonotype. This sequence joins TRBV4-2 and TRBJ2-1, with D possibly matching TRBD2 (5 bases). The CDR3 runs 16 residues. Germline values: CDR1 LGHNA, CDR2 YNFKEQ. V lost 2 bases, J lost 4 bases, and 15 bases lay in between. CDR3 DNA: TGTGCCAGCAGCCAAATTACAGCGGCAGATTACAATGAGCAGTTCTTC. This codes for CASSQITAADYNEQFF.

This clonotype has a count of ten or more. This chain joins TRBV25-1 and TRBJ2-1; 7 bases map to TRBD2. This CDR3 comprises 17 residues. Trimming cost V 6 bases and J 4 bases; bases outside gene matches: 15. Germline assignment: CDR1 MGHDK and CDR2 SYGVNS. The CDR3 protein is CASRGPSSGDKYNEQFF. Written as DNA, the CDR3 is TGTGCCAGCAGGGGGCCGTCGAGCGGGGATAAATACAATGAGCAGTTCTTC. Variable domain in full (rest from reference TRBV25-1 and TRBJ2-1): EADIYQTPRYLVIGTGKKITLECSQTMGHDKMYWYQQDPGMELHLIHYSYGVNSTEKGDLSSESTVSRIRTEHFPLTLESARPSHTSQYLCASRGPSSGDKYNEQFFGPGTRLTVL.

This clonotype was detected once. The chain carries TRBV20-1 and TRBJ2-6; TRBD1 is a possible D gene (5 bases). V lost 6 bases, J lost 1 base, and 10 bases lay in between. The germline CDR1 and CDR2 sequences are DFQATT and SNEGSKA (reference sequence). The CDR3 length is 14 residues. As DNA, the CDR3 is TGCAGTGCGAGACAGAGGTCTGGGGCCAACGTCCTGACTTTC. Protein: CSARQRSGANVLTF.

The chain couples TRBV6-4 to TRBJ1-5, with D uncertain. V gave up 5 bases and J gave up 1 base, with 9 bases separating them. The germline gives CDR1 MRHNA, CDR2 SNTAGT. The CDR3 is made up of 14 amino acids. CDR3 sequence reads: CASSLEASNQPQHF. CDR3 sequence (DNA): TGTGCCAGCAGTCTAGAGGCCAGCAATCAGCCCCAGCATTTT.

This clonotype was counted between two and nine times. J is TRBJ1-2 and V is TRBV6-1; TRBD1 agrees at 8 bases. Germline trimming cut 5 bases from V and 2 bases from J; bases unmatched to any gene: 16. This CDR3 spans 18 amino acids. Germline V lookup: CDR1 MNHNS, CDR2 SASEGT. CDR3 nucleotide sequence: TGTGCCAGCAGTAAAAGCGGGACAGGCGGGGGGAGAAACTATGGCTACACCTTC. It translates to CASSKSGTGGGRNYGYTF.

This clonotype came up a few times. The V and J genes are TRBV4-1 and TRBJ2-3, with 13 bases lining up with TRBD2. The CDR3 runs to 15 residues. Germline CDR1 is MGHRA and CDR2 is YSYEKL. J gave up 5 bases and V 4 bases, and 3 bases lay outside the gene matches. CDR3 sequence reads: CASSRTSGGEDTQYF. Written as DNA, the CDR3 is TGCGCCAGCAGCCGAACTAGCGGGGGGGAAGATACGCAGTATTTT.

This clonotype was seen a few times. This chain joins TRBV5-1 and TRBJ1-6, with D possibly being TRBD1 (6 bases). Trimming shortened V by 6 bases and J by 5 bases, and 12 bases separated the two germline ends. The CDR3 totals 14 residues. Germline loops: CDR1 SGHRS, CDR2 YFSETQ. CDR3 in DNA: TGCGCCAGCAAGCCTGGGACAAATAATTCACCCCTCCACTTT. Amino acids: CASKPGTNNSPLHF.

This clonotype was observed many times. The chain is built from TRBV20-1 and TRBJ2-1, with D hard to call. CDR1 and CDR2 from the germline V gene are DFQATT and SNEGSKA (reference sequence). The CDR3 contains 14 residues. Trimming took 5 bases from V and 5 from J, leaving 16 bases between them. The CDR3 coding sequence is TGCAGTGCTTTCGATTACCGTAGAAACAATGAGCAGTTCTTC. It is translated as CSAFDYRRNNEQFF.

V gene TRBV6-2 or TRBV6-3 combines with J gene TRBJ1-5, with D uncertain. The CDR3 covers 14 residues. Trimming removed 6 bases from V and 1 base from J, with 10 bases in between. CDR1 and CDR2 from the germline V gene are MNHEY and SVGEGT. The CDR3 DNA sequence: TGTGCCAGCAGACTAGACATAAGCAATCAGCCCCAGCATTTT. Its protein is CASRLDISNQPQHF.

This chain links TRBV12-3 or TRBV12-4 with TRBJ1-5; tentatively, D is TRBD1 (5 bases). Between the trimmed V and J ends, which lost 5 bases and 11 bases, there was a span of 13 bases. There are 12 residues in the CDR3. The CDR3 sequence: CASSPPGGAQHF. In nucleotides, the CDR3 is TGTGCCAGCAGTCCTCCCGGGGGGGCCCAGCATTTT.

Here the CDR3 DNA reads TGTGCCAGCAGCCACCCGATGGAGACCCAGTACTTC. Its protein is CASSHPMETQYF. This chain connects TRBV12-3 or TRBV12-4 to TRBJ2-7, with unresolved D. Gene TRBJ2-5 matches the end of the DNA better, so the J call may be wrong. This CDR3 comprises 12 residues.

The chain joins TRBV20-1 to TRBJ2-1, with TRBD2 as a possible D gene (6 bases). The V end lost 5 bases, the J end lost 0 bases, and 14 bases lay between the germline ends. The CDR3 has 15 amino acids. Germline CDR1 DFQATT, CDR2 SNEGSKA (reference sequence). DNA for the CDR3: TGCAGTGCTCTTCACCCCGGGAGCTCCTACAATGAGCAGTTCTTC. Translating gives CSALHPGSSYNEQFF.

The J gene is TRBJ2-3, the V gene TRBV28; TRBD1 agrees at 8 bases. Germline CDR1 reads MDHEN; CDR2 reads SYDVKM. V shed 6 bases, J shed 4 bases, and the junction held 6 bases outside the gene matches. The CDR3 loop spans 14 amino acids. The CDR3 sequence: CASSGDRGPDTQYF. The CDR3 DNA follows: TGTGCCAGCAGCGGCGACAGGGGCCCAGATACGCAGTATTTT.

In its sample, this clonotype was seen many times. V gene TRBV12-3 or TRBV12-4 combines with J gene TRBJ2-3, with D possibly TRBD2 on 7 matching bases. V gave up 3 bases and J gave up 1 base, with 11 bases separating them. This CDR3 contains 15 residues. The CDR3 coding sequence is TGTGCCAGCAGTTTTGGGGGGGCTCGCACAGATACGCAGTATTTT. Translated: CASSFGGARTDTQYF.

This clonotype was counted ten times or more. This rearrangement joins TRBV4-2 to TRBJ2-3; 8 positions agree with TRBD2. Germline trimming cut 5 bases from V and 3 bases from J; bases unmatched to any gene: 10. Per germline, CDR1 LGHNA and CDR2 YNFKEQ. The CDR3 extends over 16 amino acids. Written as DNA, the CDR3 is TGTGCCAGCAGCGCTGGTGGGGGACTAGGAACAGATACGCAGTATTTT. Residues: CASSAGGGLGTDTQYF.